The 23 T cell receptor beta chains below come from one sample, sequenced in a study of blood T cells in healthy people across ages. A J-beta primer mix and a sample-barcoded 5' primer were used in a second PCR of roughly 6 to 11 cycles. TCRdb re-called the 5' RACE reads with MiXCR, one entry per CDR3 protein. The sample has 700,000 to 1,000,000 distinct CDR3 sequences; under 45% are singletons. Material: blood. The receptor source for this set is a man in his 60s in good health.

The rearrangement uses TRBV5-1 and TRBJ2-7; 10 nucleotides agree with TRBD1. CDR1 and CDR2 from the germline V gene are SGHRS and YFSETQ. V gave up 4 bases and J gave up 4 bases; unmatched junction bases: 5. The CDR3 loop spans 14 amino acids. CDR3 in amino acids: CASSIGQGGYEQYF. CDR3 nucleotides: TGCGCCAGCAGCATCGGACAGGGGGGGTACGAGCAGTACTTC.

The chain is built from TRBV20-1 and TRBJ2-3; D might be TRBD2 (5 bases). Germline V gives CDR1 DFQATT, CDR2 SNEGSKA (reference sequence). The CDR3 is made up of 19 amino acids. V was trimmed by 0 bases and J by 1 base, leaving 23 bases between them. CDR3 sequence (DNA): TGCAGTGCTAGAGATGCCCTCCTACAGAGGGCTACCGGCACAGATACGCAGTATTTT. This encodes CSARDALLQRATGTDTQYF.

The chain recombines TRBV27 with TRBJ2-1, with D perhaps TRBD2 (7 bases). Between the trimmed V and J ends, which lost 5 bases and 5 bases, there was a span of 19 bases. This CDR3 has 16 residues. The germline V gene encodes CDR1 MNHEY and CDR2 SMNVEV (reference sequence). CDR3 DNA sequence: TGTGCCAGCAGTCCCAAGGGGGGGGGCCTCAACAATGAGCAGTTCTTC. Amino acids: CASSPKGGGLNNEQFF.

About this clonotype: The germline gene is not matched at one end of the junction; a read error may be the cause. The chain uses TRBV5-1 and TRBJ2-3; possibly TRBD1 or TRBD2 for D (5 bases each). This CDR3 region has 16 residues. The germline V gene encodes CDR1 SGHRS and CDR2 YFSETQ. DNA for the CDR3: TGCGCCAGCAGCATTGACCAACAACTCGGGGCAGATGCGCAGTATTTT. Its translation is CASSIDQQLGADAQYF. Full variable domain (missing parts from reference TRBV5-1 and TRBJ2-3): KAGVTQTPRYLIKTRGQQVTLSCSPISGHRSVSWYQQTPGQGLQFLFEYFSETQRNKGNFPGRFSGRQFSNSRSEMNVSTLELGDSALYLCASSIDQQLGADAQYFGPGTRLTVL.

The chain uses TRBV20-1 and TRBJ2-1; 8 nucleotides agree with TRBD1. CDR1 DFQATT and CDR2 SNEGSKA come from the germline V gene (reference sequence). CDR3 length equals 17 residues. Trimming took 0 bases from V and 4 from J; bases not matched to a gene: 11. CDR3 region: CSARDIVTGAIYNEQFF. DNA for the CDR3: TGCAGTGCTAGAGATATAGTGACAGGGGCGATTTACAATGAGCAGTTCTTC.

Only a few counts were recorded for this clonotype. This chain uses TRBV7-8 with TRBJ2-7; D may be TRBD1 (7 bases). The V gene's germline CDR1 is SGHVS and CDR2 FQNEAQ. Between the trimmed V and J ends, which lost 5 bases and 3 bases, there was a span of 17 bases. CDR3 length equals 15 residues. The CDR3 coding sequence is TGTGCCAGCAGCCCAACACCAGGGGGGCACTACGAGCAGTACTTC. Translation gives CASSPTPGGHYEQYF.

This clonotype was seen a handful of times. The chain links TRBV20-1 to TRBJ2-3, with D tentatively TRBD2 (6 bases). The CDR3 is 16 amino acids. V lost 2 bases and J 0 bases, leaving 15 bases between the germline ends. Germline V gene data show CDR1 as DFQATT and CDR2 as SNEGSKA (reference sequence). This CDR3 is CSARSPGVESTDTQYF. Here the CDR3 DNA reads TGCAGTGCTAGATCCCCGGGAGTGGAAAGCACAGATACGCAGTATTTT.

This chain connects TRBV9 to TRBJ2-5, with 7 bases lining up with TRBD1. In germline, CDR1 is SGDLS, CDR2 YYNGEE. There are 15 residues in the CDR3. With 0 bases clipped from V and 5 bases from J, the junction kept 7 bases outside the gene matches. CDR3 sequence: CASSVAGGSLETQYF. Here the CDR3 DNA reads TGTGCCAGCAGCGTAGCAGGGGGAAGTTTGGAGACCCAGTACTTC.

The CDR3: CAWSKGQGKGLAEQFF. The CDR3 region has the DNA TGTGCCTGGAGTAAGGGGCAGGGCAAGGGATTAGCCGAGCAGTTCTTC. The chain links TRBV30 to TRBJ2-1; maybe TRBD1 (5 bases). The V and J ends lost 2 bases and 10 bases respectively, with 24 bases between them. The CDR3 contains 16 residues. Germline V CDR1 and CDR2: GTSNPN, SVGIG (reference sequence).

This clonotype was detected only a few times. The chain couples TRBV5-6 to TRBJ2-5; TRBD2 is a possible D gene (6 bases). CDR3 length: 14 amino acids. The germline CDR1 and CDR2 sequences are SGHDT and YYEEEE. V lost 2 bases and J lost 3, with 11 bases in between. The CDR3, as DNA: TGTGCCAGCAGCTTCGGGACTCCCGAAGAGACCCAGTACTTC. This gives the protein CASSFGTPEETQYF.

This rearrangement joins TRBV24-1 to TRBJ2-5, with D perhaps being TRBD1 or TRBD2 (5 bases each). The CDR3 has 15 residues. Trimming stripped 3 bases from V and 11 bases from J, with 21 bases between. Germline lookup yields CDR1 KGHDR and CDR2 SFDVKD. The CDR3 loop is CATSDTRDQRWEQYF. The CDR3, as DNA: TGTGCCACCAGTGATACCCGGGACCAGCGTTGGGAGCAGTACTTC.

This clonotype appeared many times. This chain joins TRBV20-1 and TRBJ2-3; unclear D gene. Germline V gene data show CDR1 as DFQATT and CDR2 as SNEGSKA (reference sequence). This CDR3 has 14 residues. V was clipped by 6 bases and J by 2 bases, with 15 bases between them. DNA of the CDR3: TGCAGTGCCCCACCTAGTGGGGACACAGATACGCAGTATTTT. This gives the protein CSAPPSGDTDTQYF.

On this clonotype: The junction does not match germline at one end; this may be a read error. J is TRBJ2-3 and V is TRBV18; perhaps D is TRBD1 or TRBD2 (5 bases each). Germline V CDR1 and CDR2: KGHSH, LQKENI. CDR3 length equals 16 residues. The CDR3 coding sequence is TGTGCCAGCTCACCACTGCCGGGGCCATCCACAGATACGAAGTATTTT. This codes for CASSPLPGPSTDTKYF.

This chain connects TRBV20-1 to TRBJ1-4, with unresolved D. The CDR3 contains 14 residues. Germline-derived CDR1 and CDR2 are DFQATT and SNEGSKA (reference sequence). V was shortened by 0 bases and J by 7 bases, with 12 bases between the two germline ends. DNA of the CDR3: TGCAGTGCTAGAGATGGTCGGCGAACTGAAAAACTGTTTTTT. Its protein is CSARDGRRTEKLFF.

This clonotype has a handful of counts. The genes are TRBV7-2 and TRBJ2-7; 7 nucleotides align to TRBD1. CDR3 length equals 13 residues. Germline lookup yields CDR1 SGHTA and CDR2 FQGNSA. Losses at the gene ends were 5 bases for V and 6 bases for J; bases not matched to a gene: 7. In nucleotides, the CDR3 is TGTGCCAGCAGCCAAGACAGGGCTGGCGAGCAGTACTTC. Translating gives CASSQDRAGEQYF.

J is TRBJ2-1 and V is TRBV3-1; no firm D call. Trimming cost V 1 base and J 6 bases, with 7 bases left between them. CDR1 is LGHDT, CDR2 YNNKEL, per germline (reference sequence). The length of the CDR3 is 13 residues. CDR3: CASSQVTSNEQFF. CDR3 DNA: TGTGCCAGCAGCCAAGTAACTTCCAATGAGCAGTTCTTC.

The CDR3 sequence: CASSLARSGGPHGEQFF. The CDR3 nucleotides read TGTGCCAGCAGCTTAGCGCGGAGCGGGGGGCCTCATGGTGAGCAGTTCTTC. The rearrangement links TRBV7-2 to TRBJ2-1; 9 positions match TRBD2. In germline, CDR1 is SGHTA, CDR2 FQGNSA. The CDR3 covers 17 residues. Losses at the gene ends were 0 bases for V and 9 bases for J; bases not matched to a gene: 12.

The chain recombines TRBV20-1 with TRBJ2-2; 7 nucleotides agree with TRBD1. Germline CDR1 DFQATT, CDR2 SNEGSKA (reference sequence). J was trimmed by 6 bases and V by 3 bases; bases with no gene match: 4. The CDR3 extends over 13 amino acids. CDR3 coding DNA: TGCAGTGCTAGTGATCAGGGGGCCGGGGAGCTGTTTTTT. Protein: CSASDQGAGELFF.

As for this clonotype: An end of the junction differs from the germline gene, which may be a read error. This rearrangement joins TRBV27 to TRBJ2-7; 7 bases line up with TRBD1. This CDR3 contains 15 residues. Per germline, CDR1 MNHEY and CDR2 SMNVEV (reference sequence). CDR3 nucleotide sequence: TGTGCCAGCAGGCCAGACAGGGCGCCGTCCTGCGAGCAGTACTTC. Protein: CASRPDRAPSCEQYF.

The V and J genes are TRBV7-2 and TRBJ2-2; unclear D gene. V was shortened by 2 bases and J by 2 bases, with 9 bases between the two germline ends. From germline, CDR1 is SGHTA and CDR2 FQGNSA. The CDR3 totals 15 residues. The CDR3, as DNA: TGTGCCAGCAGCTTAACGGCCCTTAACACCGGGGAGCTGTTTTTT. As protein: CASSLTALNTGELFF.

V usage is TRBV27 and J usage is TRBJ2-1; 7 bases are shared with TRBD2. CDR1 is MNHEY, CDR2 SMNVEV, per germline (reference sequence). The junction had 9 bases not matched to a gene; V was cut back by 8 bases and J by 2 bases. The CDR3 contains 15 residues. The CDR3 sequence: CASREETPPYNEQFF. As DNA, the CDR3 is TGTGCCAGCCGGGAGGAGACACCCCCCTACAATGAGCAGTTCTTC.

This clonotype has a handful of counts. J is TRBJ1-2 and V is TRBV20-1; 9 positions match TRBD1. The trim removed 6 bases at V and 4 bases at J, leaving 9 bases unmatched. The length of the CDR3 is 14 residues. Per germline, CDR1 DFQATT and CDR2 SNEGSKA (reference sequence). CDR3 sequence: CSAPQGAIFYGYTF. The CDR3 bases are TGCAGTGCCCCACAGGGGGCCATCTTCTATGGCTACACCTTC.

V gene TRBV20-1 combines with J gene TRBJ1-6; 7 nucleotides line up with TRBD1. CDR3 length: 14 amino acids. Germline V gene lookup returns CDR1 DFQATT and CDR2 SNEGSKA (reference sequence). The J segment lost 9 bases and the V segment lost 6 bases, leaving 11 bases of the junction unmatched. DNA of the CDR3: TGCAGTGCGTCACCGGGGACAGAGATTTCACCCCTCCACTTT. Its translation: CSASPGTEISPLHF.